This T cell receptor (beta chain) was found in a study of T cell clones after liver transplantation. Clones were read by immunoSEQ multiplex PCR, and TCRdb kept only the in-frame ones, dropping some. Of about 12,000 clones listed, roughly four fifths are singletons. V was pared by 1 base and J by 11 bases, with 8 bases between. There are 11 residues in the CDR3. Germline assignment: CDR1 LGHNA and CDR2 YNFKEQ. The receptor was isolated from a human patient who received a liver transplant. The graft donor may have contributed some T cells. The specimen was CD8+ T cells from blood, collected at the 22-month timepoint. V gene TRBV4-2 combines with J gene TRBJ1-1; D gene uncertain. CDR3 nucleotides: TGTGCCAGCAGCCAAGGGGCGGAGGCTTTCTTT. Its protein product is CASSQGAEAFF.